This T cell receptor (beta chain) was profiled in a study of identical twins' blood T cells. V was cut by 5 bases and J by 3 bases, with 12 bases left in between. The germline V gene has CDR1 SGHRS and CDR2 YFSETQ. This CDR3 has 14 residues. Each CDR3 protein gets one entry after TCRdb re-called the 5' RACE reads with MiXCR. The table lists about 370,000 distinct CDR3 sequences, over 25% of them singletons. Sequenced material: PBMCs. This receptor was obtained from a woman aged 18 to 55 in good health. V usage is TRBV5-1 and J usage is TRBJ1-5, with D hard to call. The CDR3 spells CASRSTPDNQPQHF. In nucleotides, the CDR3 is TGCGCCAGCAGGTCAACCCCGGACAATCAGCCCCAGCATTTT. The entire variable domain, with the rest obtained from reference TRBV5-1 and TRBJ1-5, is as follows: KAGVTQTPRYLIKTRGQQVTLSCSPISGHRSVSWYQQTPGQGLQFLFEYFSETQRNKGNFPGRFSGRQFSNSRSEMNVSTLELGDSALYLCASRSTPDNQPQHFGDGTRLSIL.